What follows are 5 T cell receptor beta chains derived from one specimen sequenced in a study of blood T cell repertoires in COVID-19. Using immunoSEQ multiplex PCR, the repertoire was profiled, and TCRdb retains in-frame clones only, with some absent. This table has approximately 44,000 clones, 85% to 95% appearing once. Sequencing input: peripheral blood. These receptors came from a man aged 45 to 65 with COVID-19, enrolled during active disease.

CDR3 sequence (DNA): TGCGCCAGCAGCGACGCACGGACTAGCTCCTACGAGCAGTACTTC. It encodes CASSDARTSSYEQYF. The V call is TRBV5-1, the J call TRBJ2-7, with 7 bases that match TRBD2. The V gene end was trimmed by 4 bases and the J gene end by 0 bases; junction bases not matched to a gene: 7. The CDR3 runs 15 residues. Germline lookup yields CDR1 SGHRS and CDR2 YFSETQ.

J is TRBJ1-1 and V is TRBV12-3 or TRBV12-4; no reliable D call. This CDR3 comprises 13 residues. The V end was cut by 5 bases, the J end by 1 base, with 8 bases between. The CDR3 coding sequence is TGTGCCAGCAGTATAGAGCCGAACACTGAAGCTTTCTTT. Amino acids: CASSIEPNTEAFF.

The chain carries TRBV5-6 and TRBJ2-7; D gene ambiguous. The CDR3 totals 14 residues. CDR1 is SGHDT and CDR2 is YYEEEE in the germline V gene. V lost 6 bases and J 0 bases, leaving 13 bases between the germline ends. The CDR3 sequence is CASTPGGTSYEQYF. In nucleotides, the CDR3 is TGTGCCAGCACCCCTGGCGGCACCTCCTACGAGCAGTACTTC.

The V call is TRBV7-2, the J call TRBJ1-5; no reliable D call. Germline V gives CDR1 SGHTA, CDR2 FQGNSA. CDR3 length equals 15 residues. The V gene lost 0 bases and the J gene lost 2 bases, with 8 bases spanning the gap. In DNA, the CDR3 is TGTGCCAGCAGCTTAGCCGGGAATGGCAATCAGCCCCAGCATTTT. As protein: CASSLAGNGNQPQHF.

This clone has a single count. The J gene is TRBJ2-1, the V gene TRBV4-2; D possibly corresponds to TRBD2 (7 bases). CDR1 is LGHNA and CDR2 is YNFKEQ in the germline V gene. The CDR3 sequence is 17 residues long. Trimming took 4 bases from V and 6 from J, leaving 22 bases between them. The CDR3 DNA follows: TGTGCCAGCAGCCGTGGTGTCCAGCGGGGCAGGGGCAATGAGCAGTTCTTC. Translation: CASSRGVQRGRGNEQFF.